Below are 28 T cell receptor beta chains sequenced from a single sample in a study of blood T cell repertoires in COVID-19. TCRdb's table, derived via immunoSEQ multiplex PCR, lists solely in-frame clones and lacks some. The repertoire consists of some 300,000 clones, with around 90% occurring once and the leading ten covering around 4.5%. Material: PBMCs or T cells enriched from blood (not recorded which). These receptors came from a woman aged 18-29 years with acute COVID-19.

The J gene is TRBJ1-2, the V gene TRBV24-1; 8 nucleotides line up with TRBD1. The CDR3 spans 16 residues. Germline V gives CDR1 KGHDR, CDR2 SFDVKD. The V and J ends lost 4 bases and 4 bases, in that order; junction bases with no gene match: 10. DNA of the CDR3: TGTGCCACCAGTGAGGCCCAACAGGGGGATGTCTATGGCTACACCTTC. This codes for CATSEAQQGDVYGYTF.

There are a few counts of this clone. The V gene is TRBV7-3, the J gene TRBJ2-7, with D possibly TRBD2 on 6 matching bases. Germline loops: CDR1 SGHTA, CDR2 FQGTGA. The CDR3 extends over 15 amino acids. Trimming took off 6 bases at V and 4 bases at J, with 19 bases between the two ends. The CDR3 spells CASSLGSGGAYEQYF. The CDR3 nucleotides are TGTGCCAGCAGTTTAGGTAGCGGAGGGGCTTACGAGCAGTACTTC.

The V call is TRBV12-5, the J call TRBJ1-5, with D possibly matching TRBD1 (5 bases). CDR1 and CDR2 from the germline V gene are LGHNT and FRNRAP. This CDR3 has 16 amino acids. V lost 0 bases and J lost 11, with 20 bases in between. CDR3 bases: TGTGCTAGTGGTTTGGTGGGGACTTGGGGACTTCGGGCCCAGCATTTT. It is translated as CASGLVGTWGLRAQHF.

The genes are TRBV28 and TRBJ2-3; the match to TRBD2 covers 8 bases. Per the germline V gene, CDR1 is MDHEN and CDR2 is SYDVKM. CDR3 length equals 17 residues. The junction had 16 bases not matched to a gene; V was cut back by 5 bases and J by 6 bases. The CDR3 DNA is TGTGCCAGCAGTCCCCAAACTAGCGGCCCAAAGGGGGATACGCAGTATTTT. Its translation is CASSPQTSGPKGDTQYF. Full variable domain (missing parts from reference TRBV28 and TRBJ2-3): DVKVTQSSRYLVKRTGEKVFLECVQDMDHENMFWYRQDPGLGLRLIYFSYDVKMKEKGDIPEGYSVSREKKERFSLILESASTNQTSMYLCASSPQTSGPKGDTQYFGPGTRLTVL.

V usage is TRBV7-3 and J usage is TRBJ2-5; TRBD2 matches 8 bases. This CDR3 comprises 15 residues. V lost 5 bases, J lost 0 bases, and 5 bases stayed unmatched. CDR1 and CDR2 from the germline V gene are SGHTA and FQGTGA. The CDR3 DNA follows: TGTGCCAGCAGCCCCGGGAGGGGGTACCAAGAGACCCAGTACTTC. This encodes CASSPGRGYQETQYF. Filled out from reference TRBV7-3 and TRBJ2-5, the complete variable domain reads GAGVSQTPSNKVTEKGKYVELRCDPISGHTALYWYRQSLGQGPEFLIYFQGTGAADDSGLPNDRFFAVRPEGSVSTLKIQRTERGDSAVYLCASSPGRGYQETQYFGPGTRLLVL.

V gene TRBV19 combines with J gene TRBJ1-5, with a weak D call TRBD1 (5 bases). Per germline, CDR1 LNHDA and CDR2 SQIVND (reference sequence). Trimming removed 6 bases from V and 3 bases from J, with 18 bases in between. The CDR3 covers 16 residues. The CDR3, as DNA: TGTGCCAGTAGCGCACAGTTGGGGCGCGACAATCAGCCCCAGCATTTT. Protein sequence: CASSAQLGRDNQPQHF.

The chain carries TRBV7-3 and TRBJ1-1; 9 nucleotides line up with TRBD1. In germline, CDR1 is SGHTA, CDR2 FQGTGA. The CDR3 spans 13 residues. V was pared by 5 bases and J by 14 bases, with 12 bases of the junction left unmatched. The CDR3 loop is CASSPGTGPGLFF. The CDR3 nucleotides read TGTGCCAGCAGCCCCGGGACAGGGCCTGGGTTATTCTTT.

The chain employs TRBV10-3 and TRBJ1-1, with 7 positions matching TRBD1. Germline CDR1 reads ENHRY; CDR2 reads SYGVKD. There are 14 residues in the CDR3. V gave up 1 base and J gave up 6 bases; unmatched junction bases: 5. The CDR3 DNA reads TGTGCCATCAGTGAGTACGTAGGGGGCTCTGAAGCTTTCTTT. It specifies CAISEYVGGSEAFF.

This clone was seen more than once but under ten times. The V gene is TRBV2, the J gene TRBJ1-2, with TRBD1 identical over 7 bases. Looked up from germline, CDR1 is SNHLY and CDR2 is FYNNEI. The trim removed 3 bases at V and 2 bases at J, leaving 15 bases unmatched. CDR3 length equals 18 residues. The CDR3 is CASSDEPPQGGWNYGYTF. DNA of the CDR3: TGTGCCAGCAGTGACGAACCCCCCCAGGGGGGCTGGAACTATGGCTACACCTTC.

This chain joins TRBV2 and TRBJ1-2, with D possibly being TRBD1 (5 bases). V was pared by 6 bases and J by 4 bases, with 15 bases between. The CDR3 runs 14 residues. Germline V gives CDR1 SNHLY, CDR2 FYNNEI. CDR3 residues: CASRFDSASYGYTF. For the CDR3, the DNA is TGTGCCAGCAGATTTGACAGCGCCAGCTATGGCTACACCTTC.

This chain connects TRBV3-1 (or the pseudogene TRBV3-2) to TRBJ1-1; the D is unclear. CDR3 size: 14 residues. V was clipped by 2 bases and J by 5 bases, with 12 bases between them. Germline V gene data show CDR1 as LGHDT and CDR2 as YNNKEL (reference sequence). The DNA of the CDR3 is TGTGCCAGCAGCCAATTGAGGTCGCAGACTGAAGCTTTCTTT. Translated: CASSQLRSQTEAFF.

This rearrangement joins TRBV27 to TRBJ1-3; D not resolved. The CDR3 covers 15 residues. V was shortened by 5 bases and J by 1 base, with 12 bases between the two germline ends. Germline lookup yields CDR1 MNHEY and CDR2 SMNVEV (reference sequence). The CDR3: CASSPRPGSGNTIYF. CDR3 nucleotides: TGTGCCAGCAGTCCACGACCGGGTTCTGGAAACACCATATATTTT.

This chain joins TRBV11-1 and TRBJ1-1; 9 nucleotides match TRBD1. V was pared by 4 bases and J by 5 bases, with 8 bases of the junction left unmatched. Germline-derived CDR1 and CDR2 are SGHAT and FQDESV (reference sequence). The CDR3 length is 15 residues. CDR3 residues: CASSSPGQGNTEAFF. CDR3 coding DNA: TGTGCCAGCAGCTCTCCGGGACAGGGTAATACTGAAGCTTTCTTT.

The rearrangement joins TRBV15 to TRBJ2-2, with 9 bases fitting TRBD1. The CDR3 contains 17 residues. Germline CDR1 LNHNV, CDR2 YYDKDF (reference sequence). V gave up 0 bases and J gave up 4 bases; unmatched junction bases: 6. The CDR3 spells CATSRDLTGGATGELFF. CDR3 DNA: TGTGCCACCAGCAGAGATCTGACAGGGGGAGCCACCGGGGAGCTGTTTTTT.

The CDR3 nucleotides read TGTGCCAGCAGCCCTCAGGGGCAGGGAAACACCATATATTTT. This translates into CASSPQGQGNTIYF. The chain recombines TRBV28 with TRBJ1-3; D may be TRBD1 (6 bases). Germline CDR1 reads MDHEN; CDR2 reads SYDVKM. V gave up 6 bases and J gave up 4 bases, with 13 bases separating them. This CDR3 contains 14 residues. Looking up the rest from reference TRBV28 and TRBJ1-3 gives the full variable domain: DVKVTQSSRYLVKRTGEKVFLECVQDMDHENMFWYRQDPGLGLRLIYFSYDVKMKEKGDIPEGYSVSREKKERFSLILESASTNQTSMYLCASSPQGQGNTIYFGEGSWLTVV.

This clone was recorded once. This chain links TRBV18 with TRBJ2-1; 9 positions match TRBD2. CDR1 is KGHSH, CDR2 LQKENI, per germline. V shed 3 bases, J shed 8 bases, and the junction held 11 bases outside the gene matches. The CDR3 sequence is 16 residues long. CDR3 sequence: CASSPQRGAGVDEQFF. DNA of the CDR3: TGTGCCAGCTCACCTCAGCGGGGGGCGGGAGTGGATGAGCAGTTCTTC.

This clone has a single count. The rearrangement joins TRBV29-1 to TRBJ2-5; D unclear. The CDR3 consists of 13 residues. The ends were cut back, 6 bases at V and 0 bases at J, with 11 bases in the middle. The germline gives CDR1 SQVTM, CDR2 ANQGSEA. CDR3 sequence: CSVSAAYQETQYF. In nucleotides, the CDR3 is TGCAGCGTAAGCGCGGCGTACCAAGAGACCCAGTACTTC.

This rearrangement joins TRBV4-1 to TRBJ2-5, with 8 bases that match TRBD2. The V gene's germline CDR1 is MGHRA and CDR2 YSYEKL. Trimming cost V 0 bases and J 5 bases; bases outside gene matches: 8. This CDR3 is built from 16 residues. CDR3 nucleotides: TGCGCCAGCAGCCAAGAAGAGGGCGGGAGGAGCGAGACCCAGTACTTC. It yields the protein CASSQEEGGRSETQYF.

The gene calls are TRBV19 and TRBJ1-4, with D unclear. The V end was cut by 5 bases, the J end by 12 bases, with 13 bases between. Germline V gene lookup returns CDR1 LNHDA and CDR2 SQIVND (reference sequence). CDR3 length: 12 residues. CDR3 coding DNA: TGTGCCAGTAGTTCCCCGGGGTGGGAACTGTTTTTT. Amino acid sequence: CASSSPGWELFF.

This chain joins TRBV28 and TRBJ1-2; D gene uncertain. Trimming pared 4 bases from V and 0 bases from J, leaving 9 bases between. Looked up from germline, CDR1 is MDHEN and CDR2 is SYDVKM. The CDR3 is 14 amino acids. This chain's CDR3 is CASSSTTPNYGYTF. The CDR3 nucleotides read TGTGCCAGCAGTTCTACGACTCCTAACTATGGCTACACCTTC.

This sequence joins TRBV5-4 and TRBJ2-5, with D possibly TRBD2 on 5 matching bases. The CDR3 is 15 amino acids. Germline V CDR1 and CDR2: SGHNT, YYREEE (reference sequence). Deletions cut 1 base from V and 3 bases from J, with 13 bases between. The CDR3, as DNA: TGTGCCAGCAGCTTGAGATGGATGAGGGAAGAGACCCAGTACTTC. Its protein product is CASSLRWMREETQYF.

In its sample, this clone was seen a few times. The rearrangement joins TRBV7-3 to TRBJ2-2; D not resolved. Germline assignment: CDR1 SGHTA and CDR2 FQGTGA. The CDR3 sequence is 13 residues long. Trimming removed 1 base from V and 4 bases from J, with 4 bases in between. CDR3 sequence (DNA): TGTGCCAGCAGCTTAAGTAGCACCGGGGAGCTGTTTTTT. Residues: CASSLSSTGELFF.

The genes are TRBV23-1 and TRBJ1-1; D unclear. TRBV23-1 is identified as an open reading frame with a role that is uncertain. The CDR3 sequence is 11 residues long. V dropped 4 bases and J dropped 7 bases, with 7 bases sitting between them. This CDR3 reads CASSRSHEAFF. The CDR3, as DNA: TGCGCCAGCAGTCGGTCACATGAAGCTTTCTTT.

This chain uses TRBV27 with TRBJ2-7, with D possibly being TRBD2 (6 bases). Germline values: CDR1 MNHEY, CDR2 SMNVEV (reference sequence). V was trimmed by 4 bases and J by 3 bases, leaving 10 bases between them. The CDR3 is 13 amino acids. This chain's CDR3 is CASSYGGSYEQYF. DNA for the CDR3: TGTGCCAGCAGTTACGGGGGTAGCTACGAGCAGTACTTC.

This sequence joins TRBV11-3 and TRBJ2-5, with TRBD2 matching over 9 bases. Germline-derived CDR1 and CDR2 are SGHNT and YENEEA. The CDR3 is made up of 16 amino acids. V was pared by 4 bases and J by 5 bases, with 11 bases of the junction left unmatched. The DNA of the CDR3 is TGTGCCAGCAGCTCGACGACTAGCGGAGACAGGGAGACCCAGTACTTC. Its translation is CASSSTTSGDRETQYF.

The CDR3 sequence: CASSLESLNTGELFF. In DNA form, the CDR3 reads TGTGCCAGCAGCTTAGAGTCACTGAACACCGGGGAGCTGTTTTTT. The chain couples TRBV7-6 to TRBJ2-2; D call uncertain. CDR3 length: 15 amino acids. The germline V gene encodes CDR1 SGHVS and CDR2 FNYEAQ. V gave up 1 base and J gave up 1 base, with 7 bases separating them.

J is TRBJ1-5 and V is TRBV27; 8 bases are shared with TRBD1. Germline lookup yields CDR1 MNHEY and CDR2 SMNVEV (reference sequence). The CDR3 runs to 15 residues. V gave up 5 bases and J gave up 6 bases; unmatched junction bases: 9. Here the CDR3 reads CASSPGQGPSQPQHF. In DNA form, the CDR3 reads TGTGCCAGCAGTCCCGGACAGGGCCCCAGTCAGCCCCAGCATTTT.

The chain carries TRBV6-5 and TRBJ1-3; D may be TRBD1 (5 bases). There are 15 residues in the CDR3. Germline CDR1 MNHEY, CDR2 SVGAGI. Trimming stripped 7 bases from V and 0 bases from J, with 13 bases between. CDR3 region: CASKKAGHSGNTIYF. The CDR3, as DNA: TGTGCCAGCAAAAAGGCAGGGCACTCTGGAAACACCATATATTTT.